These 6 T cell receptor beta chains came from one sample sequenced in a study of Graves' ophthalmopathy and Graves' hyperthyroidism. The study amplified TCR beta CDR3 regions using RNA transcripts. HTBI-primed RT-PCR formed the first round, and a multiplex PCR formed the second. A single record per CDR3 protein comes from TCRdb applying MiXCR to the multiplex PCR reads. Of around 1.1 million distinct CDR3 sequences detected, 35% to 40% appear once; the ten largest clones hold 11%. Sequencing input: peripheral blood or thyroid tissue (not recorded which). The receptor set was obtained from an adult man with Graves' hyperthyroidism.

At least ten counts were recorded for this clonotype. The chain links TRBV29-1 to TRBJ1-2; D gene ambiguous. The CDR3 sequence is 13 residues long. Germline CDR1 SQVTM, CDR2 ANQGSEA. Between the trimmed V and J ends, which lost 4 bases and 2 bases, there was a span of 11 bases. Here the CDR3 DNA reads TGCAGCGTTGCGAGGTATGACAACTATGGCTACACCTTC. This encodes CSVARYDNYGYTF.

The chain joins TRBV10-3 to TRBJ2-3, with 7 bases identical to TRBD1. The germline V gene has CDR1 ENHRY and CDR2 SYGVKD. The trim removed 7 bases at V and 7 bases at J, leaving 8 bases unmatched. The CDR3 runs 13 residues. Written as DNA, the CDR3 is TGTGCCATCAAGGGCAGGGGGAACAATACGCAGTATTTT. Protein: CAIKGRGNNTQYF.

In its sample, this clonotype was seen many times. The chain joins TRBV6-6 to TRBJ1-1; D gene unclear. Trimming took off 1 base at V and 0 bases at J, with 3 bases between the two ends. The CDR3 consists of 13 residues. The germline CDR1 and CDR2 sequences are MNHNY and SVGAGI (reference sequence). The CDR3 reads CASSYLVNTEAFF. In DNA form, the CDR3 reads TGTGCCAGCAGTTACTTGGTGAACACTGAAGCTTTCTTT.

This chain uses TRBV7-2 with TRBJ2-7; perhaps TRBD1 as D (5 bases). Trimming shortened V by 6 bases and J by 4 bases, and 19 bases separated the two germline ends. CDR3 length equals 15 residues. The germline gives CDR1 SGHTA, CDR2 FQGNSA. The CDR3 DNA follows: TGTGCCAGCAGTGCTAGGGGCGGATATTCGTACGAGCAGTACTTC. Its translation: CASSARGGYSYEQYF.

The CDR3 protein is CAASGIESTDTQYF. DNA for the CDR3: TGCGCCGCATCGGGAATCGAGAGCACAGATACGCAGTATTTT. The genes are TRBV4-1 and TRBJ2-3; D may be TRBD2 (5 bases). V was clipped by 11 bases and J by 0 bases, with 15 bases between them. There are 14 residues in the CDR3. Germline lookup yields CDR1 MGHRA and CDR2 YSYEKL.

The V and J genes are TRBV7-9 and TRBJ2-5; TRBD1 agrees at 8 bases. The CDR3 has 18 residues. J was trimmed by 5 bases and V by 1 base; bases with no gene match: 15. The germline CDR1 and CDR2 sequences are SEHNR and FQNEAQ (reference sequence). The DNA for the CDR3 is TGTGCCAGCAGCTTAGGGCGGCAGGGGGCTTTTCGCAGGGAGACCCAGTACTTC. As protein: CASSLGRQGAFRRETQYF.